This TCR beta chain was recovered during a study of Tregs in tolerant kidney transplant recipients. Study observations and caveats: Expanding Tregs on activated donor B cells appeared to best identify donor-specific TCRbeta clones.

The V gene's germline CDR1 is SGHDT and CDR2 YYEEEE. With 1 base removed from V and 3 bases from J, the gap between germline ends came to 20 bases. The CDR3 consists of 19 residues. TCRdb's copy holds only in-frame clones and misses some; the assay was immunoSEQ multiplex PCR. The top ten hold around 1.6% of the sample, which has 84,000 or so clones, more than 85% seen once. With regard to this clone: Antigen: not known. The sample holds other DNA sequences that translate to the same CDR3.

Recipients received nonmyeloablative bone marrow transplants from related graft donors, with transient mixed chimerism. The J gene is TRBJ1-6, the V gene TRBV5-6; D is possibly TRBD1 (6 bases). Specimen: CD4+ T cells from blood (PBMCs), collected 12 months after the transplant. This clonotype originated in a human patient who received a combined kidney and bone marrow transplant. Certain T cells may be donor cells from the graft. The CDR3 nucleotides read TGTGCCAGCAGCTTGTTCACAGGGAACTACCAAATCTATAATTCACCCCTCCACTTT. Translation gives CASSLFTGNYQIYNSPLHF.